This is a list of T cell receptor beta chains from one sample in a study of blood T cell repertoires in COVID-19. Repertoires were generated with immunoSEQ multiplex PCR, while TCRdb's copy carries only in-frame clones and drops some. This sample carries around 170,000 clones, approximately 83% of them seen once, and the ten largest clones take around 8.6%. The specimen was peripheral blood. The origin of the receptors is a man aged 45 to 65 with active or convalescent COVID-19. The CDR3 runs from the conserved cysteine through the conserved F or W. D genes are given only for firm matches. Clone size appears in some rows only: once, few, many, or a class for an expanded clone.

CDR3 DNA: TGTGCCAGCAGCTTGGGACAGGACACCGGGGAGCTGTTTTTT
CDR3 protein: CASSLGQDTGELFF
J gene: TRBJ2-2
clone size: .
V gene: TRBV5-4
D gene: .

CDR3 DNA: TGTGCCACCAGTGACCATAATTGGGGCGAGCAGTTCTTC
CDR3 protein: CATSDHNWGEQFF
J gene: TRBJ2-1
clone size: .
V gene: TRBV24-1
D gene: .

CDR3 DNA: TGTGCCAGTAGTCCATTACGGGACAGAATCAATCAGCCCCAGCATTTT
CDR3 protein: CASSPLRDRINQPQHF
J gene: TRBJ1-5
clone size: few
V gene: TRBV19
D gene: TRBD1

CDR3 DNA: TGTGCCAGCAGCCAAAGGGACGGACTATACAATGAGCAGTTCTTC
CDR3 protein: CASSQRDGLYNEQFF
J gene: TRBJ2-1
clone size: .
V gene: TRBV3-1/TRBV3-2
D gene: .

CDR3 DNA: TGTGCCAGCAGTTCGGGACAGGCGCGTGAAAAACTGTTTTTT
CDR3 protein: CASSSGQAREKLFF
J gene: TRBJ1-4
clone size: .
V gene: TRBV6-5
D gene: TRBD1

CDR3 DNA: TGTGCCAGCAGTTACTCGGCCCTTAACTATGGCTACACCTTC
CDR3 protein: CASSYSALNYGYTF
J gene: TRBJ1-2
clone size: .
V gene: TRBV6-5
D gene: .

CDR3 DNA: TGTGCCTGGAGCCACGTAGGACAGGGCGGTAGCGAAAAACTGTTTTTT
CDR3 protein: CAWSHVGQGGSEKLFF
J gene: TRBJ1-4
clone size: .
V gene: TRBV30
D gene: TRBD1

CDR3 DNA: TGTGCCGCAAGCGAGCGGGGGACTAGCCTTTCAGATACGCAGTATTTT
CDR3 protein: CAASERGTSLSDTQYF
J gene: TRBJ2-3
clone size: .
V gene: TRBV7-9
D gene: TRBD2

CDR3 DNA: TGTGCCAGCAGCCGACTGGGACAGGGCTCCTACGAGCAGTACTTC
CDR3 protein: CASSRLGQGSYEQYF
J gene: TRBJ2-7
clone size: once
V gene: TRBV5-5
D gene: TRBD1

CDR3 DNA: TGCGCCAGCAGTAGACCGGGACTAGCGGGGACTTACAATGAGCAGTTCTTC
CDR3 protein: CASSRPGLAGTYNEQFF
J gene: TRBJ2-1
clone size: .
V gene: TRBV5-1
D gene: TRBD2

CDR3 DNA: TGTGCCAGCAGTTACTCAAGCGTTAGGGAGACCCAGTACTTC
CDR3 protein: CASSYSSVRETQYF
J gene: TRBJ2-5
clone size: .
V gene: TRBV6-2/TRBV6-3
D gene: .

CDR3 DNA: TGTGCCAGTAGTAACCGGGACAGGGTTACCAATGAGCAGTTCTTC
CDR3 protein: CASSNRDRVTNEQFF
J gene: TRBJ2-1
clone size: .
V gene: TRBV19
D gene: TRBD1

CDR3 DNA: TGTGCCAGCAGTGAAACTATTGGCTATGGCTACACCTTC
CDR3 protein: CASSETIGYGYTF
J gene: TRBJ1-2
clone size: .
V gene: TRBV6-1
D gene: .

CDR3 DNA: TGCGCCAGCAGCGTCTACAGGGAGGGTACGCAGTATTTT
CDR3 protein: CASSVYREGTQYF
J gene: TRBJ2-3
clone size: .
V gene: TRBV4-1
D gene: .

CDR3 DNA: TGTGCCAGTACATGGTTCACAGGGGCTAACTATGGCTACACCTTC
CDR3 protein: CASTWFTGANYGYTF
J gene: TRBJ1-2
clone size: .
V gene: TRBV19
D gene: TRBD1

CDR3 DNA: TGTGCCACCAGCAGAGATACGGGAATGTTAGGTGATACGCAGTATTTT
CDR3 protein: CATSRDTGMLGDTQYF
J gene: TRBJ2-3
clone size: .
V gene: TRBV15
D gene: .

CDR3 DNA: TGCGCCAGCAGCGCCGGACAAAGGGAGACCCAGTACTTC
CDR3 protein: CASSAGQRETQYF
J gene: TRBJ2-5
clone size: .
V gene: TRBV5-1
D gene: .

CDR3 DNA: TGTGCCAGCAGCCAAGTTTGGGGACAGGGCAAGTACACTGAAGCTTTCTTT
CDR3 protein: CASSQVWGQGKYTEAFF
J gene: TRBJ1-1
clone size: .
V gene: TRBV14
D gene: TRBD1

CDR3 DNA: TGTGCCAGCAGCGTTGAGTGGGGCCTCAGGGGTGAGCAGTTCTTC
CDR3 protein: CASSVEWGLRGEQFF
J gene: TRBJ2-1
clone size: .
V gene: TRBV9
D gene: .

CDR3 DNA: TGCGCCAGCAGCAGGGAGGGGGCTGAAGCTTTCTTT
CDR3 protein: CASSREGAEAFF
J gene: TRBJ1-1
clone size: .
V gene: TRBV5-1
D gene: .

CDR3 DNA: TGTGCCAGCAGCCAACGGGAGAACACTGAAGCTTTCTTT
CDR3 protein: CASSQRENTEAFF
J gene: TRBJ1-1
clone size: .
V gene: TRBV3-1/TRBV3-2
D gene: .

CDR3 DNA: TGTGCCAGCAGCGTAGTGGGAGGTGGAGAGACCCAGTACTTC
CDR3 protein: CASSVVGGGETQYF
J gene: TRBJ2-5
clone size: once
V gene: TRBV9
D gene: .

CDR3 DNA: TGTGCCAGCAGTTACGGGACAGGGGGTAATTCACCCCTCCACTTT
CDR3 protein: CASSYGTGGNSPLHF
J gene: TRBJ1-6
clone size: .
V gene: TRBV6-5
D gene: TRBD1

CDR3 DNA: TGTGCCAGCAGCTACGGACAGAATTACAATGAGCAGTTCTTC
CDR3 protein: CASSYGQNYNEQFF
J gene: TRBJ2-1
clone size: .
V gene: TRBV5-4
D gene: .

CDR3 DNA: TGTGCCACCAGTGAGGGACTAGGGCTCACAGATACGCAGTATTTT
CDR3 protein: CATSEGLGLTDTQYF
J gene: TRBJ2-3
clone size: .
V gene: TRBV24-1
D gene: TRBD2

CDR3 DNA: TGTGCCAGCAGTTACTCGCTCGGCTCCTACGAGCAGTACTTC
CDR3 protein: CASSYSLGSYEQYF
J gene: TRBJ2-7
clone size: few
V gene: TRBV6-6
D gene: .

CDR3 DNA: TGTGCCAGCAGCTGGACTAGCGTCGGAGAGCAGTTCTTC
CDR3 protein: CASSWTSVGEQFF
J gene: TRBJ2-1
clone size: .
V gene: TRBV7-3
D gene: TRBD2

CDR3 DNA: TGTGCTAGTGGTTTGTCTGTCCTGGAGCAGTACTTC
CDR3 protein: CASGLSVLEQYF
J gene: TRBJ2-7
clone size: .
V gene: TRBV12-5
D gene: .

CDR3 DNA: TGCAGTGCTAGGCCGGATTCACCCCTCCACTTT
CDR3 protein: CSARPDSPLHF
J gene: TRBJ1-6
clone size: .
V gene: TRBV20-1
D gene: .

CDR3 DNA: TGTGCCACCAGGGACAGCGAGAACACTGAAGCTTTCTTT
CDR3 protein: CATRDSENTEAFF
J gene: TRBJ1-1
clone size: .
V gene: TRBV24-1
D gene: .

CDR3 DNA: TGTGCCTATACGGGACAGGGAGGCTACTACGAGCAGTACTTC
CDR3 protein: CAYTGQGGYYEQYF
J gene: TRBJ2-7
clone size: once
V gene: TRBV30
D gene: TRBD1

CDR3 DNA: TGTGCCAGCAGTTTGTTTCGGACAGGGCTGGCTTTCTTT
CDR3 protein: CASSLFRTGLAFF
J gene: TRBJ1-1
clone size: .
V gene: TRBV12-3/TRBV12-4
D gene: TRBD1

CDR3 DNA: TGTGCCTGGAGTGTGATCGGGGGAAGGGGTGAAAAACTGTTTTTT
CDR3 protein: CAWSVIGGRGEKLFF
J gene: TRBJ1-4
clone size: .
V gene: TRBV30
D gene: .